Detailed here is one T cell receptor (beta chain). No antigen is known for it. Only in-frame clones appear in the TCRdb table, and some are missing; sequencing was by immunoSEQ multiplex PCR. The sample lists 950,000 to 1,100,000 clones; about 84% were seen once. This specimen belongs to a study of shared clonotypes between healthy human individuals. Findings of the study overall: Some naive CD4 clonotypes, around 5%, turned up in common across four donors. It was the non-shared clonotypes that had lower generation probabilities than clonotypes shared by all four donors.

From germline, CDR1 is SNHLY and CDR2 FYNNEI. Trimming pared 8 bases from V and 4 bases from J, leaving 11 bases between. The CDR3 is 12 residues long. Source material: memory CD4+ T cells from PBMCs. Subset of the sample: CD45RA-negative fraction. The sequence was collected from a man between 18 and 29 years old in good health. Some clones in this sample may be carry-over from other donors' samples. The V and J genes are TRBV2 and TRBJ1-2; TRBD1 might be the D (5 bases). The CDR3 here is CASASQGYGYTF. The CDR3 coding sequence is TGTGCCAGCGCATCCCAGGGCTATGGCTACACCTTC.